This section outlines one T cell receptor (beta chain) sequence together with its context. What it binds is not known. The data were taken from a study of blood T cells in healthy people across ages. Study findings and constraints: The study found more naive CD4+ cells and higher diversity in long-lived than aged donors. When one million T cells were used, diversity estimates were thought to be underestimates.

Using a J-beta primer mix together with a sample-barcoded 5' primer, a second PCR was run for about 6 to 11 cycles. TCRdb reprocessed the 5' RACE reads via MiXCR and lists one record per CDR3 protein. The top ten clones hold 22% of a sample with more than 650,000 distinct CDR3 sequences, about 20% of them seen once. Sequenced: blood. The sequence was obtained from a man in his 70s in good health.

Here the CDR3 reads CATSDPMGLAGGGDTQYF. As DNA, the CDR3 is TGTGCCACCAGTGATCCGATGGGACTAGCGGGTGGAGGAGATACGCAGTATTTT. This rearrangement joins TRBV24-1 to TRBJ2-3, with 12 bases identical to TRBD2. The CDR3 is 18 residues long. The V gene's germline CDR1 is KGHDR and CDR2 SFDVKD. With V trimmed by 3 bases and J by 5 bases, 11 bases remained unmatched.